This T cell receptor (beta chain) derives from a study of cytomegalovirus exposure and HLA in healthy donors. Study-wide results and caveats: Researchers reported from a later analysis that most CMV-associated TCR beta chains appeared HLA-restricted. Cytomegalovirus-associated status was assigned to roughly 160 TCR beta chains.

Comments on this clone: Antigen: not known.

Primers for the PCR totalled 60 Vbeta and 13 Jbeta. Clones were sequenced by immunoSEQ multiplex PCR, and TCRdb holds only the in-frame ones, with some missing. The sample records roughly 170,000 clones, more than 60% being singletons. Healthy bone marrow donors made up the cohort. This clonotype originated in a woman in her twenties or thirties in good health and CMV-seropositive. Sample: PBMCs.

CDR3 in DNA: TGTGCCAGCAGCCTTGGACAGGCTGGGGGCTACACCTTC. Translation: CASSLGQAGGYTF. This chain joins TRBV7-8 and TRBJ1-2; 7 bases align to TRBD1. Germline CDR1 SGHVS, CDR2 FQNEAQ. V dropped 5 bases and J dropped 8; count of bases not matched to a gene: 8. CDR3 length: 13 amino acids.